These T cell receptor beta chains were read from a single sample in a study of vaccination and CD4 T cells after COVID-19. One entry per CDR3 protein, called by TCRdb with MiXCR from the PCR reads. The table includes 10,000 to 15,000 distinct CDR3 sequences, around half detected once. For these receptors, no antigen is known. The sequencing sample was made of CD4+ T cells from blood, cultured in vitro. The receptor source for this set is a human donor who had recovered from COVID-19. CDR3s include the opening cysteine and the closing phenylalanine or tryptophan. Fields, in order: D gene, J gene, V gene, clone size, CDR3 protein, CDR3 DNA. A D gene is named only where the DNA matches it firmly. A row's size may be missing; if present it is once, few, many or a size class.

D: TRBD2; J: TRBJ2-7; V: TRBV6-1; size: -; CDR3: CASYSAGVGSYEQYF; DNA: TGTGCCAGCTACTCGGCGGGAGTCGGAAGCTACGAGCAGTACTTC
D: -; J: TRBJ1-3; V: TRBV7-9; size: -; CDR3: CASSLGGLGDSGNTIYF; DNA: TGTGCCAGCAGCTTAGGGGGTCTGGGGGACTCTGGAAACACCATATATTTT
D: TRBD2; J: TRBJ2-5; V: TRBV2; size: -; CDR3: CASSELAGGLQTQYF; DNA: TGTGCCAGCAGTGAACTAGCGGGAGGTTTGCAGACCCAGTACTTC
D: TRBD1; J: TRBJ2-1; V: TRBV7-3; size: few; CDR3: CASSPTRDRVHNEQFF; DNA: TGTGCCAGCAGCCCGACCCGGGACAGGGTTCACAATGAGCAGTTCTTC
D: TRBD2; J: TRBJ2-1; V: TRBV20-1; size: -; CDR3: CSARGLAGVDEQFF; DNA: TGCAGTGCCCGGGGACTAGCGGGAGTCGATGAGCAGTTCTTC
D: TRBD2; J: TRBJ2-5; V: TRBV2; size: few; CDR3: CASSASGGLKETQYF; DNA: TGTGCCAGCAGTGCTAGCGGGGGGCTTAAAGAGACCCAGTACTTC
D: TRBD2; J: TRBJ2-1; V: TRBV6-1; size: -; CDR3: CASRPPSGNSYNEQFF; DNA: TGTGCCAGCAGACCTCCTAGCGGAAACTCCTACAATGAGCAGTTCTTC
D: TRBD1; J: TRBJ1-4; V: TRBV20-1; size: few; CDR3: CSAVYYRGLSEKLFF; DNA: TGCAGTGCTGTATACTACAGGGGGCTGAGTGAAAAACTGTTTTTT
D: -; J: TRBJ1-4; V: TRBV20-1; size: -; CDR3: CSAALNSMGNQKLFF; DNA: TGCAGTGCTGCCCTGAACAGTATGGGGAACCAGAAACTGTTTTTT
D: TRBD2; J: TRBJ2-3; V: TRBV11-3; size: -; CDR3: CASSPGLAGLDTDTQYF; DNA: TGTGCCAGCAGCCCGGGACTAGCGGGATTAGATACAGATACGCAGTATTTT
D: -; J: TRBJ2-3; V: TRBV27; size: -; CDR3: CASRRDFTDTQYF; DNA: TGTGCCAGCAGAAGGGACTTCACAGATACGCAGTATTTT
D: TRBD2; J: TRBJ2-3; V: TRBV24-1; size: -; CDR3: CATSDLAGLTDTQYF; DNA: TGTGCCACCAGTGATCTAGCGGGACTCACAGATACGCAGTATTTT
D: -; J: TRBJ2-2; V: TRBV4-3; size: -; CDR3: CASSQDVGTGELFF; DNA: TGCGCCAGCAGCCAAGATGTCGGCACCGGGGAGCTGTTTTTT
D: -; J: TRBJ2-5; V: TRBV10-3; size: -; CDR3: CAISGEAAIQETQYF; DNA: TGTGCCATCAGTGGAGAAGCGGCAATACAAGAGACCCAGTACTTC
D: TRBD1; J: TRBJ1-2; V: TRBV6-2/TRBV6-3; size: -; CDR3: CVSSPRGREDYGYTF; DNA: TGTGTCAGCAGCCCCAGGGGGCGAGAGGACTATGGCTACACCTTC
D: TRBD2; J: TRBJ2-7; V: TRBV19; size: -; CDR3: CASSTPGLALYEQYF; DNA: TGTGCCAGTAGTACTCCGGGACTAGCTTTATACGAGCAGTACTTC
D: -; J: TRBJ1-5; V: TRBV20-1; size: few; CDR3: CSARDRSNQPQHF; DNA: TGCAGTGCTAGGGACAGAAGCAATCAGCCCCAGCATTTT
D: -; J: TRBJ1-1; V: TRBV20-1; size: few; CDR3: CSARDRQNTEAFF; DNA: TGCAGTGCTAGGGACAGACAGAACACTGAAGCTTTCTTT
D: -; J: TRBJ1-2; V: TRBV20-1; size: -; CDR3: CSARDYSGHLYGYTF; DNA: TGCAGTGCTAGAGATTATTCGGGACACCTCTATGGCTACACCTTC
D: -; J: TRBJ2-5; V: TRBV24-1; size: -; CDR3: CATSDTIGAWETQYF; DNA: TGTGCCACCAGTGATACCATAGGGGCGTGGGAGACCCAGTACTTC
D: TRBD2; J: TRBJ2-1; V: TRBV20-1; size: -; CDR3: CSARGSGGAIYNEQFF; DNA: TGCAGTGCTAGAGGTAGCGGGGGGGCTATCTACAATGAGCAGTTCTTC
D: TRBD1; J: TRBJ1-2; V: TRBV5-4; size: -; CDR3: CASSRTLDRAYGYTF; DNA: TGTGCCAGCAGCCGAACTTTGGACAGGGCCTATGGCTACACCTTC
D: TRBD1; J: TRBJ1-2; V: TRBV19; size: few; CDR3: CASSIIKDRDGYTF; DNA: TGTGCCAGTAGTATCATTAAGGACAGGGATGGCTACACCTTC
D: -; J: TRBJ2-5; V: TRBV11-2; size: -; CDR3: CASRGRGAQETQYF; DNA: TGTGCCAGCAGGGGTCGGGGCGCCCAAGAGACCCAGTACTTC
D: -; J: TRBJ2-7; V: TRBV30; size: -; CDR3: CAWSEGQTYEQYF; DNA: TGTGCCTGGAGTGAGGGGCAGACCTACGAGCAGTACTTC
D: -; J: TRBJ2-7; V: TRBV7-5; size: -; CDR3: CISVPEAYQGTYEQYF; DNA: -
D: -; J: TRBJ2-2; V: TRBV21-1; size: few; CDR3: CASKRQGITGELFF; DNA: TGTGCCTCCAAACGACAGGGCATCACCGGGGAGCTGTTTTTT
D: -; J: TRBJ1-5; V: TRBV4-3; size: few; CDR3: CASSQAARNNQPQHF; DNA: TGCGCCAGCAGCCAAGCCGCCAGGAACAATCAGCCCCAGCATTTT
D: -; J: TRBJ1-2; V: TRBV7-9; size: few; CDR3: CASSLASTGYDGYTF; DNA: TGTGCCAGCAGCTTAGCCTCAACAGGGTACGATGGCTACACCTTC
D: -; J: TRBJ1-1; V: TRBV11-2; size: -; CDR3: CASSLAGVLEAFF; DNA: TGTGCCAGCAGCTTAGCGGGGGTTCTTGAAGCTTTCTTT
D: TRBD1; J: TRBJ1-2; V: TRBV18; size: -; CDR3: CASSPQKGQGYGYTF; DNA: TGTGCCAGCTCACCCCAAAAGGGACAGGGATATGGCTACACCTTC
D: -; J: TRBJ2-7; V: TRBV5-2; size: -; CDR3: CASSPLAGVSYEQYF; DNA: TGCGCCAGCAGCCCCCTAGCGGGAGTCTCCTACGAGCAGTACTTC
D: -; J: TRBJ2-2; V: TRBV7-3; size: -; CDR3: CASSLTGLTAGELFF; DNA: TGTGCCAGCAGCTTAACCGGACTAACTGCCGGGGAGCTGTTTTTT
D: -; J: TRBJ1-1; V: TRBV19; size: -; CDR3: CASSARTNTEAFF; DNA: TGTGCCAGTAGTGCCAGGACGAACACTGAAGCTTTCTTT
D: -; J: TRBJ2-3; V: TRBV10-1; size: -; CDR3: CASSPNRASGTDTQYF; DNA: TGCGCCAGCAGCCCCAATAGGGCTAGCGGCACAGATACGCAGTATTTT
D: TRBD1; J: TRBJ1-3; V: TRBV20-1; size: -; CDR3: CSAREGQGIIPWVGNTIYF; DNA: TGCAGTGCTAGAGAGGGACAGGGAATTATCCCATGGGTTGGAAACACCATATATTTT
D: -; J: TRBJ2-2; V: TRBV7-2; size: -; CDR3: CASSLQGSTGELFF; DNA: TGTGCCAGCAGCCTACAGGGTAGCACCGGGGAGCTGTTTTTT
D: TRBD1; J: TRBJ1-5; V: TRBV5-5; size: -; CDR3: CASSLRGQGADNQPQHF; DNA: TGTGCCAGCAGCCTCCGTGGACAGGGGGCCGACAATCAGCCCCAGCATTTT
D: TRBD1; J: TRBJ1-6; V: TRBV11-2; size: -; CDR3: CASSLGLRGADSPLHF; DNA: TGTGCCAGCAGCTTAGGACTCAGGGGGGCGGATTCACCCCTCCACTTT
D: -; J: TRBJ2-1; V: TRBV2; size: -; CDR3: CASSPSIFRLREQFF; DNA: TGTGCCAGCAGCCCTTCGATCTTTCGCTTGAGGGAGCAGTTCTTC
D: -; J: TRBJ1-1; V: TRBV14; size: -; CDR3: CASSQFQKGRGEAFF; DNA: TGTGCCAGCAGCCAATTTCAAAAGGGAAGGGGTGAAGCTTTCTTT
D: -; J: TRBJ1-1; V: TRBV7-2; size: -; CDR3: CASSLVGVNTEAFF; DNA: TGTGCCAGCAGCTTAGTTGGGGTGAACACTGAAGCTTTCTTT
D: TRBD2; J: TRBJ2-3; V: TRBV7-2; size: -; CDR3: CASSLGWATSGKYPDTQYF; DNA: TGTGCCAGCAGCTTAGGTTGGGCGACTAGCGGGAAGTACCCAGATACGCAGTATTTT
D: TRBD1; J: TRBJ2-7; V: TRBV20-1; size: -; CDR3: CSASGTGHYEQYF; DNA: TGCAGTGCCTCCGGGACAGGGCACTACGAGCAGTACTTC
D: TRBD1; J: TRBJ2-7; V: TRBV2; size: -; CDR3: CAVGRDRPYEQYF; DNA: TGTGCCGTAGGACGGGACAGGCCCTACGAGCAGTACTTC
D: TRBD1; J: TRBJ1-5; V: TRBV5-8; size: -; CDR3: CASSWGQNQPQHF; DNA: TGTGCCAGCAGCTGGGGACAGAATCAGCCCCAGCATTTT
D: TRBD1; J: TRBJ1-5; V: TRBV10-3; size: few; CDR3: CAIRDREGSNQPQHF; DNA: TGTGCCATCAGGGACAGGGAGGGAAGCAATCAGCCCCAGCATTTT
D: -; J: TRBJ1-2; V: TRBV5-5; size: -; CDR3: CASSPYREGVTGYTF; DNA: TGTGCCAGCAGCCCGTACAGGGAGGGGGTGACGGGCTACACCTTC
D: -; J: TRBJ1-2; V: TRBV6-1; size: few; CDR3: CASSIFFGQNYGYTF; DNA: TGTGCCAGCAGCATCTTTTTTGGACAGAACTATGGCTACACCTTC